The 8 T cell receptor beta chains below all came from one sample that was sequenced in a study of response to subunit inactivated influenza vaccine. TCRdb used MiXCR to reprocess the RT-PCR reads, holding one entry per CDR3 protein. The top ten clones hold 3% to 3.5% of a sample with about 500,000 distinct CDR3 sequences, about 15% of them seen once. The sample was CD4+ T cells sorted from PBMCs, taken about 24 months after vaccination. The receptors shown here come from a man aged 50 to 69 who received an inactivated influenza vaccine.

The chain combines TRBV6-5 with TRBJ2-7; 10 positions agree with TRBD1. CDR1 and CDR2 from the germline V gene are MNHEY and SVGAGI. Unmatched junction bases numbered 0, after V lost 2 bases and J lost 2 bases. This CDR3 has 14 amino acids. Here the CDR3 reads CASSYGQGAYEQYF. The CDR3 DNA reads as TGTGCCAGCAGTTACGGACAGGGGGCCTACGAGCAGTACTTC.

This clonotype was seen more than once but under ten times. V usage is TRBV10-3 and J usage is TRBJ1-1; D possibly corresponds to TRBD1 (5 bases). This CDR3 is built from 13 residues. The V gene lost 10 bases and the J gene lost 3 bases, with 15 bases spanning the gap. Germline V gene data show CDR1 as ENHRY and CDR2 as SYGVKD. The CDR3 loop reads CATSRGTDTEAFF. CDR3 in DNA: TGTGCCACCTCCCGGGGGACTGACACTGAAGCTTTCTTT.

This clonotype appeared many times. The chain carries TRBV19 and TRBJ2-7, with D unresolved. Germline values: CDR1 LNHDA, CDR2 SQIVND (reference sequence). This CDR3 spans 14 amino acids. Trimming took off 3 bases at V and 0 bases at J, with 9 bases between the two ends. The CDR3 DNA follows: TGTGCCAGTAGTATCACGGCGACCTCCTACGAGCAGTACTTC. It encodes CASSITATSYEQYF.

This sequence joins TRBV5-1 and TRBJ2-3; D unclear. V was clipped by 5 bases and J by 0 bases, with 13 bases between them. The CDR3 totals 15 residues. The germline V gene encodes CDR1 SGHRS and CDR2 YFSETQ. CDR3 sequence reads: CASRSQASSTDTQYF. The CDR3 DNA follows: TGCGCCAGCAGGAGTCAAGCGTCTAGCACAGATACGCAGTATTTT. Full variable domain (rest looked up from reference TRBV5-1 and TRBJ2-3): KAGVTQTPRYLIKTRGQQVTLSCSPISGHRSVSWYQQTPGQGLQFLFEYFSETQRNKGNFPGRFSGRQFSNSRSEMNVSTLELGDSALYLCASRSQASSTDTQYFGPGTRLTVL.

The chain uses TRBV20-1 and TRBJ1-5; no firm D call. CDR1 is DFQATT, CDR2 SNEGSKA, per germline (reference sequence). The V gene lost 2 bases and the J gene lost 7 bases, with 9 bases spanning the gap. The CDR3 loop spans 12 amino acids. The CDR3 DNA reads as TGCAGTGCTAGACTCCCGACGCAGCCCCAGCATTTT. Protein: CSARLPTQPQHF.

The rearrangement links TRBV19 to TRBJ2-4; maybe TRBD2 (5 bases). Germline V lookup: CDR1 LNHDA, CDR2 SQIVND (reference sequence). This CDR3 has 11 amino acids. The V and J ends lost 5 bases and 8 bases respectively, with 7 bases between them. The CDR3 spells CASSARDIQYF. The CDR3 bases are TGTGCCAGTAGTGCGCGGGACATTCAGTACTTC.

This clonotype has ten or more counts. The chain is built from TRBV5-1 and TRBJ1-1, with 10 bases that match TRBD1. The CDR3 totals 15 residues. J lost 4 bases, V lost 0 bases, and 3 bases had no gene match. Germline V CDR1 and CDR2: SGHRS, YFSETQ. CDR3 sequence reads: CASSLAWTGGTEAFF. CDR3 DNA: TGCGCCAGCAGCTTGGCCTGGACAGGGGGCACTGAAGCTTTCTTT.

J is TRBJ1-5 and V is TRBV3-1; the D is unclear. Germline V gives CDR1 LGHDT, CDR2 YNNKEL (reference sequence). The CDR3 is made up of 14 amino acids. With 1 base removed from V and 4 bases from J, the gap between germline ends came to 8 bases. CDR3 coding DNA: TGTGCCAGCAGCCAAGCGCTGACTAATCAGCCCCAGCATTTT. It codes for CASSQALTNQPQHF.